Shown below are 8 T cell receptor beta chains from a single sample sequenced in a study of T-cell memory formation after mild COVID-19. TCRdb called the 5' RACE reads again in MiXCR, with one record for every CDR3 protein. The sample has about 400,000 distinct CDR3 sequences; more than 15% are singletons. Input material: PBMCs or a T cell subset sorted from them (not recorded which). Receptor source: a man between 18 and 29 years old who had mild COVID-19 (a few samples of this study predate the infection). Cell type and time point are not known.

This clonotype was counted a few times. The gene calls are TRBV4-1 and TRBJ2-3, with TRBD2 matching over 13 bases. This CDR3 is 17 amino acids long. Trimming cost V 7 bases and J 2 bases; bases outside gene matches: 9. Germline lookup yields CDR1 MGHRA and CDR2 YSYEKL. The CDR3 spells CASKRGLAGPATDTQYF. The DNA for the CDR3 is TGCGCCAGCAAAAGGGGACTAGCGGGGCCCGCCACAGATACGCAGTATTTT.

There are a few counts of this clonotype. The CDR3 bases are TGCGCCAGCAGACGAGGACAGGCAGCACGTGAGCAGTTCTTC. Translation gives CASRRGQAAREQFF. The V gene is TRBV4-3, the J gene TRBJ2-1, with TRBD1 identical over 7 bases. In germline, CDR1 is LGHNA, CDR2 YSLEER. V trimming: 6 bases; J trimming: 9 bases; junction bases outside the gene matches: 11. The CDR3 covers 14 residues.

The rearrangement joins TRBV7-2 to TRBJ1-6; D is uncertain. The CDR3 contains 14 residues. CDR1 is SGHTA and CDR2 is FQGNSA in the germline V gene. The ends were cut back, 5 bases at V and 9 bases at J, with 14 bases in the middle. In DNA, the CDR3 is TGTGCCAGCAGCGTAATCAGTCGGGTTTCACCCCTCCACTTT. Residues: CASSVISRVSPLHF.

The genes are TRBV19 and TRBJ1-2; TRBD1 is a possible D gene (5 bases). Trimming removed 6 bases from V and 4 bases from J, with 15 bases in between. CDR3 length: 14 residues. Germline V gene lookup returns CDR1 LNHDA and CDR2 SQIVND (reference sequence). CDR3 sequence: CASSAGGQGYGYTF. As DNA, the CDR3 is TGTGCCAGTAGCGCCGGAGGGCAGGGCTATGGCTACACCTTC.

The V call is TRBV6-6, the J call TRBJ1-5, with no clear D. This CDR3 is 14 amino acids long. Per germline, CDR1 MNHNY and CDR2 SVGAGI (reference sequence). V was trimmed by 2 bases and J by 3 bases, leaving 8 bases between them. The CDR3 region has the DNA TGTGCCAGCAGTTACGGGCGGACCAATCAGCCCCAGCATTTT. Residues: CASSYGRTNQPQHF.

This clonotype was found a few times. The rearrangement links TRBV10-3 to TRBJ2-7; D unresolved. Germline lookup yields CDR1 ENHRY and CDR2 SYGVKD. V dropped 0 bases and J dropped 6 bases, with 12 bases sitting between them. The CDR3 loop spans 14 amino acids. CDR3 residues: CAISESSKGREQYV. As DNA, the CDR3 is TGTGCCATCAGTGAGTCGTCGAAAGGTCGCGAGCAGTACGTC.

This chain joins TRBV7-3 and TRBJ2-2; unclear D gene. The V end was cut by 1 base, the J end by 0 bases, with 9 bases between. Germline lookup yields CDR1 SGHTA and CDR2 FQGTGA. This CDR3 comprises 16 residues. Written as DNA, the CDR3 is TGTGCCAGCAGCTTAAGTGGTGGATCGAACACCGGGGAGCTGTTTTTT. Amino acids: CASSLSGGSNTGELFF.

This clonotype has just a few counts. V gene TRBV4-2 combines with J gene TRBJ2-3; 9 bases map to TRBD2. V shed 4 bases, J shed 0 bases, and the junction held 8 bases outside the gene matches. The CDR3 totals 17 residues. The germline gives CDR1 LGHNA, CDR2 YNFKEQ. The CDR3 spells CASSPPGLAASTDTQYF. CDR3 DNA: TGTGCCAGCAGCCCCCCGGGACTAGCAGCTAGCACAGATACGCAGTATTTT.